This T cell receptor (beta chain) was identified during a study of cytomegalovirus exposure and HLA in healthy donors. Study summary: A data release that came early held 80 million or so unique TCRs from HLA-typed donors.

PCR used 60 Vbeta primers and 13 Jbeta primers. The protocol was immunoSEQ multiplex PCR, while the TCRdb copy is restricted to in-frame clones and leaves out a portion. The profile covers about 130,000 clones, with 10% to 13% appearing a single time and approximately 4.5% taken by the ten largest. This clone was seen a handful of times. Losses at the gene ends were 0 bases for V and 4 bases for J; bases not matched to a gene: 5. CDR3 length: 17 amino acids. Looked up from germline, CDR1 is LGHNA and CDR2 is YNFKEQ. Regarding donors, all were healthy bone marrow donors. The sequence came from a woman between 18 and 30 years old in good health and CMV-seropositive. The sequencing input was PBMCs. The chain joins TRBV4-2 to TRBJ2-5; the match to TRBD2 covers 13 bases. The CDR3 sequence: CASSQETSGRALETQYF. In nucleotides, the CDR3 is TGTGCCAGCAGCCAAGAAACTAGCGGGAGGGCCCTAGAGACCCAGTACTTC.